The clone carrying this TCR beta chain has a handful of counts. TCRdb passed the 5' RACE reads through MiXCR, listing each CDR3 protein once. The table lists 1.5 million to 2 million distinct CDR3 sequences, roughly 35% of them singletons, with approximately 0.29% in the top ten. The data are from a study of identical twins. Germline assignment: CDR1 SGDLS and CDR2 YYNGEE. CDR3 size: 15 residues. Deletions cut 2 bases from V and 0 bases from J, with 6 bases between. The chain couples TRBV9 to TRBJ2-6; no definite D call. This receptor was obtained from a newborn girl in good health. The specimen was cord blood. The CDR3 spells CASSVYLSGANVLTF. CDR3 sequence (DNA): TGTGCCAGCAGCGTCTACCTCTCTGGGGCCAACGTCCTGACTTTC.